One TCR beta chain is described in this entry. Germline and junction disagree at one end, which may indicate a read error. The data are from a study of Graves' ophthalmopathy and Graves' hyperthyroidism. Transcripts of RNA were the source for amplifying TCR beta CDR3 regions. The first-round RT-PCR employed HTBI primers together with the Qiagen OneStep RT-PCR kit. A multiplex PCR was then performed as the second round. TCRdb itself ran the multiplex PCR reads through MiXCR, one entry per CDR3 protein. In the table there are about 24,000 distinct CDR3 sequences, about 50% of which are singletons. Pregnancy or lactation, uncontrolled infections and other autoimmune diseases were grounds for excluding patients. CDR3 size: 13 residues. Germline CDR1 SQVTM, CDR2 ANQGSEA.

This chain links TRBV29-1 with TRBJ2-2, with D possibly being TRBD2 (5 bases). The sample was peripheral blood. This TCR came from an adult woman with stable Graves' hyperthyroidism. The CDR3 spells CSGESENTGKLFF. CDR3 nucleotide sequence: TGCAGCGGTGAGTCAGAGAACACCGGGAAGCTGTTTTTT.